The sequence of this T cell receptor (beta chain) was determined in a study of shared clonotypes between healthy human individuals. Clones were sequenced by immunoSEQ multiplex PCR, and TCRdb holds only the in-frame ones, with some missing. The data show roughly 1 million clones, under 80% seen once. Donation came from healthy HIV-negative adults that had no recent acute infections or vaccinations. The length of the CDR3 is 13 residues. The germline V gene has CDR1 ENHRY and CDR2 SYGVKD. Trimming shortened V by 4 bases and J by 7 bases, and 12 bases separated the two germline ends. This clone came up a few times.

This sequence originates from a man aged 18 to 30 in good health. This sequence joins TRBV10-3 and TRBJ2-3; D possibly corresponds to TRBD2 (5 bases). The specimen sequenced was memory CD4+ T cells sorted from blood. This sample's subset: CD45RA-negative fraction. CDR3 region: CAISVNGGYTQYF. In DNA form, the CDR3 reads TGTGCCATCAGTGTAAATGGAGGCTATACGCAGTATTTT.